This T cell receptor (beta chain) was documented in a study of blood T cell repertoires in COVID-19. On the study more broadly: The United States, Italy and Spain supplied acute and convalescent COVID-19 samples. Sources were T cells, B-cell-depleted T cells, or PBMCs; the material itself was cDNA or gDNA.

CDR1 and CDR2 from the germline V gene are MNHEY and SVGAGI. V was pared by 7 bases and J by 4 bases, with 12 bases of the junction left unmatched. The CDR3 spans 15 residues. In the original workflow: Cell counts per sample came from amplifying reference gene primers. Assay used: immunoSEQ multiplex PCR; TCRdb lists only in-frame clones, some missing. V and J calls and clone size are given by that table; D and trimming were obtained from the DNA. The sample consists of under 350,000 clones, 85% to 90% of them appearing once. Those enrolled in Seattle joined during active infection and were followed longitudinally afterward.

The source of this sequence is a woman aged 25 to 39 with COVID-19, enrolled during active disease. Source material: peripheral blood. This chain uses TRBV6-5 with TRBJ1-2, with TRBD1 matching over 7 bases. CDR3 nucleotide sequence: TGTGCCAGCATCGATGACAGGGCTTACAGCTATGGCTACACCTTC. It translates to CASIDDRAYSYGYTF.